Given below is one T cell receptor beta chain in context. Its antigen is not identified. V lost 2 bases to trimming and J lost 1 base; unmatched junction nucleotides: 4. The CDR3 has 16 residues. Germline V gives CDR1 MNHEY, CDR2 SVGAGI. This specimen belongs to a study of cytomegalovirus exposure and HLA in healthy donors. Study observations and caveats: Subsequent analysis of the 120 or so validation repertoires found a tendency for first-cohort TCR clusters to co-occur. Both high specificity and high sensitivity reportedly marked the classifier's diagnosis of cytomegalovirus status.

Produced via immunoSEQ multiplex PCR; TCRdb's table is partial and in-frame only. This table holds approximately 120,000 clones, roughly 95% found once. This clonotype was sampled from a man aged 18 to 30 in good health and CMV-seronegative. V gene TRBV6-5 combines with J gene TRBJ2-3, with 9 bases that match TRBD2. The sample consisted of PBMCs. CDR3 nucleotide sequence: TGTGCCAGCAGTTACCCTAGCGGGATCGGCACAGATACGCAGTATTTT. This codes for CASSYPSGIGTDTQYF.